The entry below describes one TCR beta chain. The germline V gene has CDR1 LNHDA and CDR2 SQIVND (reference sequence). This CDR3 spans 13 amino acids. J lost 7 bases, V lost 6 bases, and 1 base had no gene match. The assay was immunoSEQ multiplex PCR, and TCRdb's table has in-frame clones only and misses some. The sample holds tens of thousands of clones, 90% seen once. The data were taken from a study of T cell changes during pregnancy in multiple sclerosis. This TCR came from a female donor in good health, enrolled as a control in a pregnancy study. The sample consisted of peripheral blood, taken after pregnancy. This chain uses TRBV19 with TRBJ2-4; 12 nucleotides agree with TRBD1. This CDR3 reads CASRGQGANIQYF. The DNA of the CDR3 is TGTGCCAGTAGGGGACAGGGGGCGAACATTCAGTACTTC.